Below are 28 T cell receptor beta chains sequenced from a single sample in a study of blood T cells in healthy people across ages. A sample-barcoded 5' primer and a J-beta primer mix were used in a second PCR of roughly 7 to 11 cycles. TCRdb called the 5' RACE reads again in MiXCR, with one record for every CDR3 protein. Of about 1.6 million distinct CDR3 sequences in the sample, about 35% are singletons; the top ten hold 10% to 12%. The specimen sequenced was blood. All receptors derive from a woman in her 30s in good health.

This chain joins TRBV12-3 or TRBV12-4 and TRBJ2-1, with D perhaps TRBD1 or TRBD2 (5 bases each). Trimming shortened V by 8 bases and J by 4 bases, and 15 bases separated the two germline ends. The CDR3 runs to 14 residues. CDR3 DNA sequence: TGTGCCAGCGGCCCGGGACCCAGTTACAATGAGCAGTTCTTC. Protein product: CASGPGPSYNEQFF.

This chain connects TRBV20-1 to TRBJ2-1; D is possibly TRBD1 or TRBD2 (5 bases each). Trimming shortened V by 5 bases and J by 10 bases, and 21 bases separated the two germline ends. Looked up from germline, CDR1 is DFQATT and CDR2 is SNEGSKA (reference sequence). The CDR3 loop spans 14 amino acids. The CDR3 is CSASRAGSWVEQFF. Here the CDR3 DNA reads TGCAGTGCTTCCCGAGCAGGGAGTTGGGTCGAGCAGTTCTTC.

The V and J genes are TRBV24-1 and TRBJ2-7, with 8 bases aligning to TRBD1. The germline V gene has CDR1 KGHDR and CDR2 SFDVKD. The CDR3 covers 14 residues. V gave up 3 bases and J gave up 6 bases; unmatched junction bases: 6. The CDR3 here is CATSDGAGGGEQYF. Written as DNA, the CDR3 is TGTGCCACCAGTGATGGGGCAGGGGGCGGCGAGCAGTACTTC.

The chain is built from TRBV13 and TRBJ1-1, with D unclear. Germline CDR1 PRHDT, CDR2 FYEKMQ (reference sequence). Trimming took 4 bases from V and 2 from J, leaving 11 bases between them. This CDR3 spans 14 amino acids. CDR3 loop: CASSSRTHNTEAFF. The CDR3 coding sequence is TGTGCCAGCAGCTCAAGGACCCATAACACTGAAGCTTTCTTT.

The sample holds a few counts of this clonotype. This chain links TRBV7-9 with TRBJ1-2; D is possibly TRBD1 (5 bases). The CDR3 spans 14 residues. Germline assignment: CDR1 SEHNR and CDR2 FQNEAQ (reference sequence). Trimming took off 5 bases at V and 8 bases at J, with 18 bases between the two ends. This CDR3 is CASSPYAGVSGYTF. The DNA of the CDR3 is TGTGCCAGCAGCCCCTACGCGGGGGTCTCCGGCTACACCTTC.

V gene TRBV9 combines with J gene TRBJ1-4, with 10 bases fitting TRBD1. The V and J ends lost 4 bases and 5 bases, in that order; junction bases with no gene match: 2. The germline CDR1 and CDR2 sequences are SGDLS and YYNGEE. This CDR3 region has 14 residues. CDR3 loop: CASSKGQGNEKLFF. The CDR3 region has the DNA TGTGCCAGCAGCAAGGGACAGGGGAATGAAAAACTGTTTTTT.

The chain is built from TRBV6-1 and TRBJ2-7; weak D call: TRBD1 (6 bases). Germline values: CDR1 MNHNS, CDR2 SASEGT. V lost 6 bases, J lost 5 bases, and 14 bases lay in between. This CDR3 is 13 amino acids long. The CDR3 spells CASRKQGRDEQYF. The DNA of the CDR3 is TGTGCCAGCAGGAAACAGGGCCGTGACGAGCAGTACTTC.

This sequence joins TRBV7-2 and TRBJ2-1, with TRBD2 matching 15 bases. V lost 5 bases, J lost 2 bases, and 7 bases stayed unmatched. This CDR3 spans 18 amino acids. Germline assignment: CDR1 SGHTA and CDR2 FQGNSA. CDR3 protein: CASSRWTSGGATYNEQFF. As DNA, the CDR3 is TGTGCCAGCAGCAGATGGACTAGCGGGGGGGCCACCTACAATGAGCAGTTCTTC.

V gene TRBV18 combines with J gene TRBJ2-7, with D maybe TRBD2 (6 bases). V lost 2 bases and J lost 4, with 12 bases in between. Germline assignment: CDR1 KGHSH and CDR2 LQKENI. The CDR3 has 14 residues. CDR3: CASSPSEGKYEQYF. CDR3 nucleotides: TGTGCCAGCTCACCATCGGAGGGAAAATACGAGCAGTACTTC.

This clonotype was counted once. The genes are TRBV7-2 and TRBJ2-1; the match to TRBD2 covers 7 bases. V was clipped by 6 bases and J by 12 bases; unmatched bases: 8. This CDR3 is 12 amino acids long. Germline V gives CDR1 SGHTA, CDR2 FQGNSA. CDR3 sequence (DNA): TGTGCCAGCAGGCTAGCGGATATGGTGCAGTTCTTC. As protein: CASRLADMVQFF.

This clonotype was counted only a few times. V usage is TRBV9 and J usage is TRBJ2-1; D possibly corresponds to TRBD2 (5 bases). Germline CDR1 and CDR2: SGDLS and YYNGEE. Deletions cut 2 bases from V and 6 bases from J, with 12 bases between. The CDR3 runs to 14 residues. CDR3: CASSVVGATNEQFF. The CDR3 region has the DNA TGTGCCAGCAGCGTGGTGGGAGCCACCAATGAGCAGTTCTTC. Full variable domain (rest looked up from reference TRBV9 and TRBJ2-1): DSGVTQTPKHLITATGQRVTLRCSPRSGDLSVYWYQQSLDQGLQFLIQYYNGEERAKGNILERFSAQQFPDLHSELNLSSLELGDSALYFCASSVVGATNEQFFGPGTRLTVL.

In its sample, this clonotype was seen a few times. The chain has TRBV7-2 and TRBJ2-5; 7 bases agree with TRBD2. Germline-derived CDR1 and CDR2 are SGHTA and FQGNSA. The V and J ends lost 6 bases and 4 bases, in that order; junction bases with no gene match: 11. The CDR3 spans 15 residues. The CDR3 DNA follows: TGTGCCAGCAGTTTTGAGCGGGGAAACACAGAGACCCAGTACTTC. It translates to CASSFERGNTETQYF.

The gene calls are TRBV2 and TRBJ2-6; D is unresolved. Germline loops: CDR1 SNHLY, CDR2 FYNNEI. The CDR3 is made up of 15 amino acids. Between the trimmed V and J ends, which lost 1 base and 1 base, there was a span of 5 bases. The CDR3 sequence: CASSEDESGANVLTF. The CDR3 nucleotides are TGTGCCAGCAGTGAAGATGAATCTGGGGCCAACGTCCTGACTTTC.

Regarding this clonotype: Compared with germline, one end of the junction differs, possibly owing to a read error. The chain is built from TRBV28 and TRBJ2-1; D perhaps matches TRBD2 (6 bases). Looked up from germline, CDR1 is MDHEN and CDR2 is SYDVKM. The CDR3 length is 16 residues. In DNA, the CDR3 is TGTGCCAGCCTTCGCGGAGGGAGTTCCTCCTACGATGAGCAGTTCTTC. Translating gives CASLRGGSSSYDEQFF.

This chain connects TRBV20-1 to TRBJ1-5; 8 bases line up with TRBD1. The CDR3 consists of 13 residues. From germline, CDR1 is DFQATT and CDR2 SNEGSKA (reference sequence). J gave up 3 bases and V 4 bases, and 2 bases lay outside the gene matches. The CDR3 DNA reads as TGCAGTGCTACAGGGGGCTCCAATCAGCCCCAGCATTTT. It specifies CSATGGSNQPQHF.

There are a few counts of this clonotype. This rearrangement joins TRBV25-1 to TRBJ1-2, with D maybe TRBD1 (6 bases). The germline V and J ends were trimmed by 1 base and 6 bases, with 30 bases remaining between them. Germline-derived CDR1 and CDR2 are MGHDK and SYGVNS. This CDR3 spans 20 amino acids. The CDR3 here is CASSEWWIRDTPTLGHGYTF. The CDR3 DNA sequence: TGTGCCAGCAGTGAATGGTGGATCCGGGACACACCAACGCTCGGGCATGGCTACACCTTC.

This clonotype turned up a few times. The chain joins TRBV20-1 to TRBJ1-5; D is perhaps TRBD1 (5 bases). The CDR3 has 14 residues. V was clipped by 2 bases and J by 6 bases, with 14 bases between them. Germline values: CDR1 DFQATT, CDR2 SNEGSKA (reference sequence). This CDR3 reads CSARSLPGGQPQHF. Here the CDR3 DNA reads TGCAGTGCTAGAAGTCTGCCGGGGGGTCAGCCCCAGCATTTT.

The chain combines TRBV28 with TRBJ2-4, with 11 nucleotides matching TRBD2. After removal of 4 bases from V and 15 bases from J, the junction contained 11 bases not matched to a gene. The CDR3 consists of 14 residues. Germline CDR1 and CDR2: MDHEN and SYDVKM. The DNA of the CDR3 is TGTGCCAGCAGTTCCTTAGCGGGAGGGGACGAGCGGTACTTC. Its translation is CASSSLAGGDERYF.

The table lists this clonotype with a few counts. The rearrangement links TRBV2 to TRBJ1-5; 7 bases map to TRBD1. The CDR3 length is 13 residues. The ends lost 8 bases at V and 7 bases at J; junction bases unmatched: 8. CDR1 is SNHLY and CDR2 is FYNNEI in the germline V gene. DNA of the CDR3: TGTGCCAGCTTCCAGGGGGGAAGCCAGCCCCAGCATTTT. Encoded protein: CASFQGGSQPQHF.

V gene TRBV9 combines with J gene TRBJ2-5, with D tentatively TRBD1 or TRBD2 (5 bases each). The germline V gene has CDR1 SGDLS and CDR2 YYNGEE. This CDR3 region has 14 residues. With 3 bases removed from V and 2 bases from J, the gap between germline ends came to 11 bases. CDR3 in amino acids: CASSGRDHQETQYF. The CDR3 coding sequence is TGTGCCAGCAGCGGCCGGGACCATCAAGAGACCCAGTACTTC.

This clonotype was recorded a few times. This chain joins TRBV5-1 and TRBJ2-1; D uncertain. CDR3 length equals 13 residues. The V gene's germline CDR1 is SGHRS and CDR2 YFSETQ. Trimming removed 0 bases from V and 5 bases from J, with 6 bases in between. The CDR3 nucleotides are TGCGCCAGCAGCTTGGACAATAACAATGAGCAGTTCTTC. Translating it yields CASSLDNNNEQFF.

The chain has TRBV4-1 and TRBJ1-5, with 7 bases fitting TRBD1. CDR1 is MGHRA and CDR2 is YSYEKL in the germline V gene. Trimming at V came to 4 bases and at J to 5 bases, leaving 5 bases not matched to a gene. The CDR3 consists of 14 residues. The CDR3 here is CASSPKGGHQPQHF. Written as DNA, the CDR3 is TGCGCCAGCAGCCCTAAAGGGGGCCATCAGCCCCAGCATTTT.

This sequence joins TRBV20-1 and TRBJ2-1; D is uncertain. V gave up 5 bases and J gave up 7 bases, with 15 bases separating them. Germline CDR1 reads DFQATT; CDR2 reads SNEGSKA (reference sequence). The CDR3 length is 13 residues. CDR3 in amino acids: CSARNDPWNEQFF. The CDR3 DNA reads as TGCAGTGCTCGGAACGACCCTTGGAATGAGCAGTTCTTC.

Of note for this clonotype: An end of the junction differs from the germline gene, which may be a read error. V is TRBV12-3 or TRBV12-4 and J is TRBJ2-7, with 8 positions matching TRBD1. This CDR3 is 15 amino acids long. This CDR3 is CASGLDGQGYYEQYF. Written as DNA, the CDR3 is TGTGCCAGCGGTTTAGATGGACAGGGATACTACGAGCAGTACTTC.

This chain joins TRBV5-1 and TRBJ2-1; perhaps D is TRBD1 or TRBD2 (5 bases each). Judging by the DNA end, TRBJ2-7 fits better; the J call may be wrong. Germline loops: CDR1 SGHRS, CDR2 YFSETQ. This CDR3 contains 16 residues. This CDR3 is CASSTRSGTGSGEQYF. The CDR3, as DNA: TGCGCCAGCAGCACTCGGTCGGGGACGGGCTCGGGGGAGCAGTACTTC.

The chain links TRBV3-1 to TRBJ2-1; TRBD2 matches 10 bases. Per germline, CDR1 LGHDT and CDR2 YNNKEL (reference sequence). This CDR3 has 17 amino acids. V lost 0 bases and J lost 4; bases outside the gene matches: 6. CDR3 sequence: CASSQDAGAGGYNEQFF. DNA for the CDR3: TGTGCCAGCAGCCAAGATGCTGGAGCGGGAGGGTACAATGAGCAGTTCTTC.

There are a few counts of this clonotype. CDR3 sequence: CASSIDRVEGYTF. As DNA, the CDR3 is TGCGCCAGCAGCATTGACAGGGTGGAAGGCTACACCTTC. The chain employs TRBV5-1 and TRBJ1-2, with 7 bases matching TRBD1. Germline CDR1 and CDR2: SGHRS and YFSETQ. This CDR3 has 13 residues. The V gene end was trimmed by 4 bases and the J gene end by 8 bases; junction bases not matched to a gene: 8.

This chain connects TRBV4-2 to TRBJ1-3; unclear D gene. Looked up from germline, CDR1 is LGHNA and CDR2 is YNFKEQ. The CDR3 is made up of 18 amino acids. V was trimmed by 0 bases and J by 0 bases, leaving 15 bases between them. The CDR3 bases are TGTGCCAGCAGCCAAGATTTCGGCCCCAAGGCCTCTGGAAACACCATATATTTT. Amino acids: CASSQDFGPKASGNTIYF.